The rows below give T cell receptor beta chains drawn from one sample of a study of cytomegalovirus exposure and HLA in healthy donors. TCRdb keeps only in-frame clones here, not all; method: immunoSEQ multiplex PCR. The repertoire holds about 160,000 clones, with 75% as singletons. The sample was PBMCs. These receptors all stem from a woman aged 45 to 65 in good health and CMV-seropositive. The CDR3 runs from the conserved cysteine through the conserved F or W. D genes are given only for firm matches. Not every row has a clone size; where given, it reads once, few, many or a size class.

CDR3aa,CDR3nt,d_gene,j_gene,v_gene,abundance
CASSVGDSSYEQYF,TGTGCCAGCAGCGTAGGTGACAGCTCCTACGAGCAGTACTTC,-,TRBJ2-7,TRBV9,-
CASSIDRLKAQYF,TGTGCCAGCAGTATCGACAGGCTAAAGGCCCAGTACTTC,-,TRBJ2-5,TRBV2,-
CASSVTGQRNEQFF,TGTGCCAGCAGTGTCACCGGACAGCGGAATGAGCAGTTCTTC,-,TRBJ2-1,TRBV2,few
CASSLAYGAYEQYF,TGCGCCAGCAGCTTGGCTTACGGGGCCTACGAGCAGTACTTC,-,TRBJ2-7,TRBV5-1,-
CASSLLAGGHNEQFF,TGCGCCAGCAGCTTGTTAGCGGGGGGTCACAATGAGCAGTTCTTC,TRBD2,TRBJ2-1,TRBV5-1,-
CASSMTSGGPYSTDTQYF,TGTGCCAGCAGCATGACTAGCGGGGGACCATACAGCACAGATACGCAGTATTTT,TRBD2,TRBJ2-3,TRBV5-4,-
CASSMTATYNEQFF,TGTGCCAGTAGTATGACAGCTACTTACAATGAGCAGTTCTTC,-,TRBJ2-1,TRBV19,few
CSVAQGAGRDTQYF,TGCAGCGTTGCCCAGGGGGCGGGTAGAGATACGCAGTATTTT,TRBD1,TRBJ2-3,TRBV29-1,-
CASSVGSGGETQYF,TGTGCCAGCAGCGTAGGGAGCGGGGGTGAGACCCAGTACTTC,TRBD2,TRBJ2-5,TRBV9,-
CSVDSFGGTEAFF,TGCAGCGTCGATTCTTTTGGAGGAACCGAAGCTTTCTTT,-,TRBJ1-1,TRBV29-1,-
CASNVAGLGTDTQYF,TGTGCCAGTAATGTTGCGGGATTAGGTACAGATACGCAGTATTTT,-,TRBJ2-3,TRBV19,-
CASSRAMTRGSDTQYF,TGTGCCAGCAGCCGCGCCATGACGCGGGGGTCAGATACGCAGTATTTT,TRBD2,TRBJ2-3,TRBV7-9,-
CASGFNSTSPPQETQYF,TGTGCTAGTGGTTTCAACTCGACTAGTCCGCCCCAAGAGACCCAGTACTTC,-,TRBJ2-5,TRBV12-5,few
CSVVSDRDTEAFF,TGCAGCGTTGTTTCGGACAGGGACACTGAAGCTTTCTTT,TRBD1,TRBJ1-1,TRBV29-1,few
CASSPMQGLTGELFF,TGTGCCAGCAGCCCTATGCAGGGGTTGACCGGGGAGCTGTTTTTT,-,TRBJ2-2,TRBV11-2,-
CASSAGSHPTEAFF,TGCGCCAGCAGCGCGGGCTCGCATCCCACTGAAGCTTTCTTT,-,TRBJ1-1,TRBV5-1,few
CASSAQGTETQYF,TGCGCCAGCAGCGCACAGGGAACAGAGACCCAGTACTTC,-,TRBJ2-5,TRBV5-1,-
CASSRGGVATDTQYF,TGCGCCAGCAGTAGGGGCGGGGTGGCGACAGATACGCAGTATTTT,-,TRBJ2-3,TRBV5-1,-
CASSQGADTNNSPLHF,TGTGCCAGCAGCCAAGGAGCAGACACCAATAATTCACCCCTCCACTTT,-,TRBJ1-6,TRBV4-2,-
CAGSYSRGPYGYTF,TGTGCCGGCAGTTACTCCCGGGGTCCCTATGGCTACACCTTC,-,TRBJ1-2,TRBV6-5,-
CASRGDGKNYGYTF,TGTGCCAGCCGAGGAGACGGAAAAAACTATGGCTACACCTTC,-,TRBJ1-2,TRBV9,-
CASSPFGADSTEAFF,TGTGCCAGCAGCCCCTTTGGGGCTGACAGCACTGAAGCTTTCTTT,-,TRBJ1-1,TRBV27,-
CATSSLWGGPRETQYF,TGTGCCACCAGCAGTTTGTGGGGGGGCCCCCGAGAGACCCAGTACTTC,-,TRBJ2-5,TRBV15,-
CASSLELGGYTF,TGCGCCAGCAGCTTGGAACTAGGGGGCTACACCTTC,-,TRBJ1-2,TRBV5-1,-
CASRPLSGNTIYF,TGTGCCAGCAGACCCCTATCTGGAAACACCATATATTTT,-,TRBJ1-3,TRBV7-3,-
CASRRDSSGNQPQHF,TGTGCCAGCAGAAGGGACAGTAGTGGCAATCAGCCCCAGCATTTT,TRBD1,TRBJ1-5,TRBV2,-
CASSQVLAGGPHNEQFF,TGCGCCAGCAGCCAAGTTCTAGCGGGGGGGCCACACAATGAGCAGTTCTTC,TRBD2,TRBJ2-1,TRBV4-1,-
CASSQRLEAFF,TGTGCCAGCAGCCAACGACTTGAAGCTTTCTTT,-,TRBJ1-1,TRBV5-8,-
CASMTRTGGYTF,TGTGCCAGCATGACTAGGACAGGGGGCTACACCTTC,TRBD1,TRBJ1-2,TRBV6-6,-
CASSRGGLDTEAFF,TGCGCCAGCAGCCGTGGGGGGTTGGACACTGAAGCTTTCTTT,-,TRBJ1-1,TRBV5-1,-
CASSRGATNEKLFF,TGCGCCAGCAGCCGCGGAGCAACTAATGAAAAACTGTTTTTT,-,TRBJ1-4,TRBV5-1,-
CATKGSASLASGNTIYF,TGTGCCACCAAGGGATCAGCCAGTCTAGCTTCTGGAAACACCATATATTTT,-,TRBJ1-3,TRBV7-9,-
CASSFGTGGYEQYF,TGTGCCAGCAGCTTCGGGACAGGGGGCTACGAGCAGTACTTC,TRBD1,TRBJ2-7,TRBV5-4,-
CASSQEQGAGGYTF,TGCGCCAGCAGCCAGGAACAGGGGGCTGGCGGCTACACCTTC,TRBD1,TRBJ1-2,TRBV4-1,-
CASSYRSGMARSSPLHF,TGTGCCAGCAGCTATAGGTCAGGGATGGCGAGAAGTTCACCCCTCCACTTT,-,TRBJ1-6,TRBV5-6,-
CASSIGTGVAQPQHF,TGTGCCAGTAGTATCGGGACAGGGGTGGCTCAGCCCCAGCATTTT,TRBD1,TRBJ1-5,TRBV19,-
CANSLSTGNYGYTF,TGCGCCAACAGCCTGAGCACAGGGAACTATGGCTACACCTTC,-,TRBJ1-2,TRBV5-1,once
CASRGTSGDTQYF,TGTGCCAGCAGAGGGACTAGCGGGGATACGCAGTATTTT,TRBD2,TRBJ2-3,TRBV6-1,-
CASSSSGERGTIYF,TGTGCCAGCAGTTCTAGTGGGGAGCGGGGCACCATATATTTT,-,TRBJ1-3,TRBV25-1,few
CASSLGTVKFYGYTF,TGTGCCAGCAGCCTTGGGACAGTAAAATTCTATGGCTACACCTTC,TRBD1,TRBJ1-2,TRBV7-9,-
CAQSRDSSGANVLTF,TGTGCCCAGTCCCGGGACAGCTCTGGGGCCAACGTCCTGACTTTC,TRBD1,TRBJ2-6,TRBV30,once
CASSQDRMVAGGGEQFF,TGCGCCAGCAGCCAAGATAGAATGGTAGCGGGGGGCGGTGAGCAGTTCTTC,TRBD2,TRBJ2-1,TRBV4-1,-
CAISKTGQGAGANYGYTF,TGTGCCATCAGCAAAACAGGACAGGGGGCAGGAGCTAACTATGGCTACACCTTC,TRBD1,TRBJ1-2,TRBV10-3,-
CASSVQYPYEQYF,TGTGCCAGTAGTGTACAATACCCCTACGAGCAGTACTTC,-,TRBJ2-7,TRBV19,few
CASRSQAGGFRAETQYF,TGTGCCAGCAGATCTCAAGCGGGGGGGTTCCGAGCAGAGACCCAGTACTTC,TRBD2,TRBJ2-5,TRBV2,few
CASSLDGRAGGEAFF,TGCGCCAGCAGCTTGGATGGCAGGGCGGGGGGTGAAGCTTTCTTT,-,TRBJ1-1,TRBV5-1,-
CASSLGAGSEQYF,TGTGCCAGCAGCTTGGGGGCGGGTAGCGAGCAGTACTTC,-,TRBJ2-7,TRBV5-6,-
CASSIVLAGVYEQYF,TGTGCCAGTAGTATAGTCCTAGCGGGAGTTTACGAGCAGTACTTC,TRBD2,TRBJ2-7,TRBV19,-